This record looks at one TCR beta chain sequence and its context. Data came from immunoSEQ multiplex PCR; TCRdb stores just in-frame clones and leaves some out. Of under 25,000 clones listed, more than 65% are singletons. The entry originates in a study of OX40 agonist ivuxolimab in advanced cancers. The germline CDR1 and CDR2 sequences are MGHRA and YSYEKL. The J segment lost 3 bases and the V segment lost 5 bases, leaving 9 bases of the junction unmatched. There are 15 residues in the CDR3. Sequenced material: CD4+ or CD8+ T cells sorted from blood, taken in a trial of the OX40 agonist ivuxolimab. The receptor's source is an adult with an advanced solid tumor such as melanoma, head and neck, liver or kidney cancer. The rearrangement uses TRBV4-1 and TRBJ1-1; 7 bases match TRBD1. CDR3 in amino acids: CASSIEDRAYTEAFF. The CDR3 nucleotides read TGCGCCAGCAGCATCGAAGACAGGGCTTACACTGAAGCTTTCTTT.